The rows below give T cell receptor beta chains drawn from one sample of a study of monozygotic twins with inflammatory bowel disease. From the 5' RACE reads, TCRdb lists one entry per CDR3 protein and no DNA. The sample features around 230,000 distinct CDR3 sequences, with 1.6% in its top ten. The sequencing input was blood. The receptors derive from a human donor with ulcerative colitis or Crohn's disease, or a healthy co-twin of an affected twin (not recorded which). Each CDR3 is given with its conserved first and last residue. Each record gives: J gene, V gene, CDR3 protein.

>TRBJ1-5|TRBV12-3/TRBV12-4
CASSEGSGRDSNQPQHF
>TRBJ1-2|TRBV10-3
CAISESSRTVYGYTF
>TRBJ2-2|TRBV19
CASTPDRAMGGLFF
>TRBJ2-5|TRBV5-1
CASSGLAGRNQETQYF
>TRBJ2-5|TRBV7-9
CASSLGSKVSQYF
>TRBJ1-3|TRBV10-3
CAIRSTGNTIYF
>TRBJ1-6|TRBV7-8
CAGGVRNSPLHF
>TRBJ2-3|TRBV5-6
CASSPAAEDTQYF
>TRBJ1-4|TRBV4-2
CASSQDTGSTNEKLFF
>TRBJ1-5|TRBV3-1
CASSQDSGPQPQHF
>TRBJ2-7|TRBV5-1
CASSSNYEQYF
>TRBJ1-2|TRBV29-1
CSVEEPTFYGYTF
>TRBJ2-5|TRBV5-1
CASSPTAGAGETQYF
>TRBJ1-5|TRBV4-1
CASSPQVGRSNQPQHF
>TRBJ2-2|TRBV11-2
CASSFQGSVTGELFF
>TRBJ2-1|TRBV14
CASRGVVNEQFF
>TRBJ1-5|TRBV18
CASSPDREYQPQHF
>TRBJ1-1|TRBV19
CASSIVGTGGTEAFF
>TRBJ2-7|TRBV9
CASSVGQASYEQYF
>TRBJ1-2|TRBV12-3/TRBV12-4
CASSQTGGYTF
>TRBJ2-5|TRBV12-3/TRBV12-4
CASSVSGGRIGETQYF
>TRBJ2-7|TRBV5-1
CASSLTSGGVLEQYF
>TRBJ2-1|TRBV20-1
CSARGLGTEQFF
>TRBJ2-5|TRBV19
CASSPPLTGAQYF
>TRBJ1-5|TRBV5-8
CASSFDRGQPQHF
>TRBJ1-6|TRBV12-3/TRBV12-4
CASSSRTALNSPLHF
>TRBJ2-3|TRBV5-1
CASSSRMRDREYTDTQYF
>TRBJ1-1|TRBV10-2
CASRRDRGIGSGAEAFF
>TRBJ1-5|TRBV10-3
CAISESERNQPQHF
>TRBJ2-2|TRBV27
CASSLLPPETTGELFF
>TRBJ1-4|TRBV3-1
CASSPGVGRRNNEKLFF
>TRBJ1-1|TRBV19
CASSMARGFMRNTEAFF
>TRBJ2-2|TRBV19
CASAAGVIDTGELFF
>TRBJ2-2|TRBV12-3/TRBV12-4
CASSLGAGGPTGELFF
>TRBJ2-5|TRBV29-1
CSVGGGQETQYF
>TRBJ2-1|TRBV20-1
CSAAGSGGGEQFF
>TRBJ2-5|TRBV5-4
CASSWTDRGETQYF
>TRBJ2-7|TRBV20-1
CSALDRDASYEQYF
>TRBJ2-3|TRBV3-1
CASSHPPSTDTQYF
>TRBJ2-3|TRBV5-1
CASSLGGRLGDTQYF
>TRBJ1-1|TRBV7-8
CASSFSSGTEAFF
>TRBJ1-1|TRBV5-4
CASSSRIGYGTEAFF
>TRBJ2-1|TRBV7-8
CASSLDSDNEQFF
>TRBJ1-5|TRBV5-1
CASSLSGKDQPQHF
>TRBJ2-4|TRBV3-1
CASSQESRDRGYARGIQYF
>TRBJ2-7|TRBV7-9
CASSLTGRTYEQYF
>TRBJ2-7|TRBV12-3/TRBV12-4
CASSPGDRGVHEQYF
>TRBJ1-1|TRBV5-1
CASSLVGEMNTEAFF
>TRBJ2-3|TRBV20-1
CSANPRTDTQYF
>TRBJ2-1|TRBV29-1
CSGLTSGYNEQFF
>TRBJ2-7|TRBV18
CASSRTRDTYEQYF
>TRBJ2-4|TRBV12-3/TRBV12-4
CASSQGGNIQYF
>TRBJ1-6|TRBV5-1
CASSFQGIDSPLHF
>TRBJ2-7|TRBV3-1
CASSLKTGLYEQYF
>TRBJ2-1|TRBV28
CASIPSGGAPYNEQFF
>TRBJ2-7|TRBV5-1
CASSLAGTPLYEQYF
>TRBJ2-3|TRBV12-3/TRBV12-4
CASSFIIGYTDTLYF